The 2 T cell receptor beta chains given below trace back to one sample, sequenced in a study of blood T cell repertoires in COVID-19. Repertoires were generated with immunoSEQ multiplex PCR, while TCRdb's copy carries only in-frame clones and drops some. This table holds around 51,000 clones, 90% found once. The sequenced sample consisted of peripheral blood. The source of these receptors is a man between 65 and 85 years old with acute or convalescent COVID-19.

V and J are TRBV6-5 and TRBJ1-2, with TRBD1 matching over 7 bases. V shed 0 bases and J 7 bases; nucleotides not matched to a gene: 5. CDR3 length equals 14 residues. Germline V gives CDR1 MNHEY, CDR2 SVGAGI. CDR3 loop: CASSYSPGQIGYTF. The CDR3 DNA follows: TGTGCCAGCAGTTACTCGCCGGGACAGATTGGCTACACCTTC.

The count of this clone is one. This rearrangement joins TRBV2 to TRBJ1-6; possibly TRBD1 for D (6 bases). Germline CDR1 reads SNHLY; CDR2 reads FYNNEI. This CDR3 has 14 residues. V was cut by 8 bases and J by 8 bases, with 16 bases left in between. The CDR3 DNA reads TGTGCCAGCTGGGGAACAGGGCGGGATTCACCCCTCCACTTT. The encoded protein is CASWGTGRDSPLHF. Based on the CDR3 plus reference TRBV2 and TRBJ1-6, the full variable domain is EPEVTQTPSHQVTQMGQEVILRCVPISNHLYFYWYRQILGQKVEFLVSFYNNEISEKSEIFDDQFSVERPDGSNFTLKIRSTKLEDSAMYFCASWGTGRDSPLHFGNGTRLTVT.